The 27 T cell receptor beta chains below come from one sample, sequenced in a study of blood T cell repertoires in COVID-19. Produced via immunoSEQ multiplex PCR; TCRdb's table is partial and in-frame only. Of approximately 52,000 clones detected, approximately 90% appear once; the ten largest clones hold approximately 3%. The sample taken for sequencing was peripheral blood. All receptors come from a man aged 45-65 years with acute or convalescent COVID-19.

The V and J genes are TRBV28 and TRBJ1-6; TRBD1 matches 7 bases. Germline lookup yields CDR1 MDHEN and CDR2 SYDVKM. V dropped 6 bases and J dropped 6; count of bases not matched to a gene: 8. The CDR3 runs to 15 residues. CDR3 DNA sequence: TGTGCCAGCAGCCGGAAACCAGGGGGTAATTCACCCCTCCACTTT. Protein: CASSRKPGGNSPLHF.

CDR3 nucleotide sequence: TGTGCCAGCAGTTCTCTTTCCAGGGAGCAGTTCTTC. It translates to CASSSLSREQFF. This sequence joins TRBV12-3 or TRBV12-4 and TRBJ2-1; D gene ambiguous. The CDR3 is made up of 12 amino acids. Trimming pared 4 bases from V and 10 bases from J, leaving 11 bases between.

The CDR3 sequence is CATIGSVVTEAFF. Here the CDR3 DNA reads TGTGCCACAATCGGGTCGGTCGTGACTGAAGCTTTCTTT. V usage is TRBV28 and J usage is TRBJ1-1; D not resolved. Germline V gene lookup returns CDR1 MDHEN and CDR2 SYDVKM. The germline V and J ends were trimmed by 10 bases and 5 bases, with 17 bases remaining between them. The CDR3 contains 13 residues.

The gene calls are TRBV6-1 and TRBJ1-1; perhaps TRBD1 as D (5 bases). Germline values: CDR1 MNHNS, CDR2 SASEGT. The CDR3 consists of 15 residues. V gave up 1 base and J gave up 4 bases, with 13 bases separating them. CDR3 amino acids: CASSEGGGSGTEAFF. CDR3 sequence (DNA): TGTGCCAGCAGTGAAGGGGGGGGTAGTGGCACTGAAGCTTTCTTT.

The V and J genes are TRBV5-1 and TRBJ1-1; TRBD1 might be the D (5 bases). The V end lost 2 bases, the J end lost 7 bases, and 15 bases lay between the germline ends. The CDR3 spans 14 residues. CDR1 and CDR2 (germline): SGHRS, YFSETQ. The CDR3 nucleotides are TGCGCCAGCAGCTTAGGGCAGGGTGTGTTTGAAGCTTTCTTT. Translated, it gives CASSLGQGVFEAFF.

V is TRBV12-3 or TRBV12-4 and J is TRBJ2-3; D is unclear. Trimming left V 3 bases short and J 4 bases short, with 5 bases between. The length of the CDR3 is 12 residues. CDR3: CASSFQADTQYF. CDR3 DNA sequence: TGTGCCAGCAGTTTCCAGGCAGATACGCAGTATTTT.

This clone was seen once. The chain carries TRBV6-1 and TRBJ2-4, with 9 bases fitting TRBD1. The CDR3 has 16 residues. Germline V gene sequence: CDR1 MNHNS, CDR2 SASEGT. Trimming removed 3 bases from V and 3 bases from J; junction bases left unmatched: 6. The CDR3: CASSDTGGYGKNIQYF. CDR3 sequence (DNA): TGTGCCAGCAGTGATACAGGGGGCTACGGCAAAAACATTCAGTACTTC.

This chain uses TRBV2 with TRBJ2-5, with 8 bases fitting TRBD1. The CDR3 is 14 residues long. In germline, CDR1 is SNHLY, CDR2 FYNNEI. V was clipped by 5 bases and J by 5 bases; unmatched bases: 7. The CDR3 region has the DNA TGTGCCAGCAGTCCCGGGACAGGTAGCGAGACCCAGTACTTC. It codes for CASSPGTGSETQYF.

In this sample, this clone turned up once. The genes are TRBV2 and TRBJ1-1; the D is unclear. The CDR3 length is 13 residues. The germline CDR1 and CDR2 sequences are SNHLY and FYNNEI. V lost 11 bases and J 1 base, leaving 14 bases between the germline ends. The CDR3 region is CALNGGRNTEAFF. The CDR3, as DNA: TGTGCCTTAAACGGAGGGCGGAACACTGAAGCTTTCTTT.

The V call is TRBV25-1, the J call TRBJ1-1, with TRBD1 identical over 7 bases. The ends lost 3 bases at V and 1 base at J; junction bases unmatched: 2. The CDR3 is 14 amino acids. Germline assignment: CDR1 MGHDK and CDR2 SYGVNS. The CDR3 is CASSERGQNTEAFF. In DNA form, the CDR3 reads TGTGCCAGCAGTGAGAGGGGGCAGAACACTGAAGCTTTCTTT.

The rearrangement links TRBV5-4 to TRBJ2-7; 7 bases line up with TRBD1. Germline V gene sequence: CDR1 SGHNT, CDR2 YYREEE (reference sequence). The CDR3 extends over 15 amino acids. J gave up 4 bases and V 4 bases, and 11 bases lay outside the gene matches. The CDR3 bases are TGTGCCAGCAGCACACACCCCGGGACAGCTTACGAGCAGTACTTC. It translates to CASSTHPGTAYEQYF.

The chain uses TRBV5-1 and TRBJ2-3; D is uncertain. Germline CDR1 SGHRS, CDR2 YFSETQ. V lost 1 base, J lost 5 bases, and 8 bases lay in between. CDR3 length: 13 amino acids. In DNA form, the CDR3 reads TGCGCCAGCAGCTTGATCGTCCGAGATACGCAGTATTTT. It yields the protein CASSLIVRDTQYF.

V and J are TRBV11-2 and TRBJ1-2, with a tentative D call TRBD1 (6 bases). Germline V gene sequence: CDR1 SGHAT, CDR2 FQNNGV. The CDR3 totals 15 residues. V lost 0 bases and J lost 5, with 13 bases in between. CDR3 loop: CASSLDWGQGYGYTF. Here the CDR3 DNA reads TGTGCCAGCAGCTTAGACTGGGGGCAGGGGTATGGCTACACCTTC.

The chain employs TRBV5-4 and TRBJ1-2; 8 nucleotides align to TRBD1. The germline gives CDR1 SGHNT, CDR2 YYREEE (reference sequence). This CDR3 comprises 14 residues. The junction had 5 bases not matched to a gene; V was cut back by 4 bases and J by 3 bases. CDR3 nucleotides: TGTGCCAGCAGCCCCCAGACAGGGGACTATGGCTACACCTTC. Residues: CASSPQTGDYGYTF.

The chain couples TRBV19 to TRBJ2-3; 9 bases are a match to TRBD1. In germline, CDR1 is LNHDA, CDR2 SQIVND (reference sequence). V lost 4 bases to trimming and J lost 1 base; unmatched junction nucleotides: 6. CDR3 length equals 16 residues. The CDR3 DNA sequence: TGTGCCAGTAGTAGATCGGACAGGGGCGGCACAGATACGCAGTATTTT. Amino acids: CASSRSDRGGTDTQYF.

V usage is TRBV2 and J usage is TRBJ2-3, with 8 bases lining up with TRBD2. Losses at the gene ends were 8 bases for V and 3 bases for J; bases not matched to a gene: 4. Germline-derived CDR1 and CDR2 are SNHLY and FYNNEI. This CDR3 is built from 13 residues. The CDR3 region has the DNA TGTGCCAGCTTGGCGGGGGGAACAGATACGCAGTATTTT. It is translated as CASLAGGTDTQYF.

The chain recombines TRBV7-9 with TRBJ2-7; 11 bases fit TRBD1. The J segment lost 5 bases and the V segment lost 1 base, leaving 7 bases of the junction unmatched. CDR1 and CDR2 from the germline V gene are SEHNR and FQNEAQ (reference sequence). The CDR3 loop spans 16 amino acids. CDR3 DNA sequence: TGTGCCAGCAGCTTAGTCCCCGGACAGGGGGCCCACGAGCAGTACTTC. It translates to CASSLVPGQGAHEQYF.

The chain carries TRBV5-6 and TRBJ2-3, with TRBD2 matching 10 bases. In germline, CDR1 is SGHDT, CDR2 YYEEEE. This CDR3 comprises 16 residues. The junction had 2 bases not matched to a gene; V was cut back by 0 bases and J by 1 base. CDR3 bases: TGTGCCAGCAGCTTGGTAGCGGGGGGCCGCACAGATACGCAGTATTTT. This gives the protein CASSLVAGGRTDTQYF. Supplemented by reference TRBV5-6 and TRBJ2-3, the full variable domain reads DAGVTQSPTHLIKTRGQQVTLRCSPKSGHDTVSWYQQALGQGPQFIFQYYEEEERQRGNFPDRFSGHQFPNYSSELNVNALLLGDSALYLCASSLVAGGRTDTQYFGPGTRLTVL.

As DNA, the CDR3 is TGTGCCAGCAAAGAAGGAGCGGGGGGTACGTACGAGCAGTACTTC. Translating it yields CASKEGAGGTYEQYF. The chain combines TRBV6-5 with TRBJ2-7; TRBD2 agrees at 9 bases. The CDR3 runs 15 residues. The germline gives CDR1 MNHEY, CDR2 SVGAGI. Unmatched junction bases numbered 11, after V lost 7 bases and J lost 4 bases.

The chain is built from TRBV5-6 and TRBJ1-2, with a tentative D call TRBD1 (6 bases). With 0 bases removed from V and 7 bases from J, the gap between germline ends came to 10 bases. The CDR3 is 13 amino acids. In germline, CDR1 is SGHDT, CDR2 YYEEEE. The chain's CDR3 is CASSLGQVSGYTF. For the CDR3, the DNA is TGTGCCAGCAGCTTGGGACAGGTGTCTGGCTACACCTTC.

The rearrangement joins TRBV14 to TRBJ2-7, with 11 nucleotides matching TRBD1. The CDR3 spans 16 residues. V was pared by 4 bases and J by 4 bases, with 9 bases of the junction left unmatched. Germline CDR1 SGHDN, CDR2 FVKESK. The CDR3, as DNA: TGTGCCAGCAGCCGATTCACCGGGACAGGGGGGTACGAGCAGTACTTC. It specifies CASSRFTGTGGYEQYF.

This clone showed up just once. The chain has TRBV30 and TRBJ2-3; 8 bases line up with TRBD2. The trim removed 4 bases at V and 5 bases at J, leaving 5 bases unmatched. This CDR3 has 13 amino acids. In germline, CDR1 is GTSNPN, CDR2 SVGIG (reference sequence). The CDR3 sequence: CAWNAGGRDTQYF. CDR3 coding DNA: TGTGCCTGGAACGCGGGGGGTAGAGATACGCAGTATTTT.

V gene TRBV7-6 combines with J gene TRBJ1-1; 7 nucleotides match TRBD1. Germline trimming cut 5 bases from V and 4 bases from J; bases unmatched to any gene: 7. Germline lookup yields CDR1 SGHVS and CDR2 FNYEAQ. The CDR3 spans 14 residues. The DNA for the CDR3 is TGTGCCAGCAGCCCCTACAGGGGTGGCACTGAAGCTTTCTTT. Protein: CASSPYRGGTEAFF.

J is TRBJ1-4 and V is TRBV25-1; TRBD1 matches 7 bases. In germline, CDR1 is MGHDK, CDR2 SYGVNS. This CDR3 has 14 amino acids. V was pared by 5 bases and J by 8 bases, with 8 bases of the junction left unmatched. DNA for the CDR3: TGTGCCAGCAGTTACAGGGGTGGGGACGAAAAACTGTTTTTT. This gives the protein CASSYRGGDEKLFF.

V is TRBV19 and J is TRBJ1-2; D is undetermined. CDR1 is LNHDA and CDR2 is SQIVND in the germline V gene (reference sequence). The CDR3 is 14 amino acids. The ends were cut back, 7 bases at V and 0 bases at J, with 12 bases in the middle. CDR3 sequence reads: CASTSPRTNYGYTF. The CDR3 DNA follows: TGTGCCAGTACCTCCCCGCGCACTAACTATGGCTACACCTTC.

CDR3 residues: CASSLVAPPGSYGYTF. DNA for the CDR3: TGTGCCAGCAGCTTGGTGGCCCCCCCAGGGTCTTATGGCTACACCTTC. The rearrangement links TRBV5-6 to TRBJ1-2, with a possible D match to TRBD1 (5 bases). The CDR3 loop spans 16 amino acids. Per the germline V gene, CDR1 is SGHDT and CDR2 is YYEEEE. V lost 0 bases to trimming and J lost 5 bases, with 17 bases between them. The full variable domain, its missing parts supplied by reference TRBV5-6 and TRBJ1-2, is DAGVTQSPTHLIKTRGQQVTLRCSPKSGHDTVSWYQQALGQGPQFIFQYYEEEERQRGNFPDRFSGHQFPNYSSELNVNALLLGDSALYLCASSLVAPPGSYGYTFGSGTRLTVV.

The chain employs TRBV30 and TRBJ2-7; 8 positions agree with TRBD1. V shed 3 bases, J shed 1 base, and the junction held 8 bases outside the gene matches. There are 15 residues in the CDR3. Germline V gene lookup returns CDR1 GTSNPN and CDR2 SVGIG (reference sequence). The CDR3 nucleotides read TGTGCCTGGAGGACCCAGGGGGCTAAGTCCTACGAGCAGTACTTC. Protein: CAWRTQGAKSYEQYF.